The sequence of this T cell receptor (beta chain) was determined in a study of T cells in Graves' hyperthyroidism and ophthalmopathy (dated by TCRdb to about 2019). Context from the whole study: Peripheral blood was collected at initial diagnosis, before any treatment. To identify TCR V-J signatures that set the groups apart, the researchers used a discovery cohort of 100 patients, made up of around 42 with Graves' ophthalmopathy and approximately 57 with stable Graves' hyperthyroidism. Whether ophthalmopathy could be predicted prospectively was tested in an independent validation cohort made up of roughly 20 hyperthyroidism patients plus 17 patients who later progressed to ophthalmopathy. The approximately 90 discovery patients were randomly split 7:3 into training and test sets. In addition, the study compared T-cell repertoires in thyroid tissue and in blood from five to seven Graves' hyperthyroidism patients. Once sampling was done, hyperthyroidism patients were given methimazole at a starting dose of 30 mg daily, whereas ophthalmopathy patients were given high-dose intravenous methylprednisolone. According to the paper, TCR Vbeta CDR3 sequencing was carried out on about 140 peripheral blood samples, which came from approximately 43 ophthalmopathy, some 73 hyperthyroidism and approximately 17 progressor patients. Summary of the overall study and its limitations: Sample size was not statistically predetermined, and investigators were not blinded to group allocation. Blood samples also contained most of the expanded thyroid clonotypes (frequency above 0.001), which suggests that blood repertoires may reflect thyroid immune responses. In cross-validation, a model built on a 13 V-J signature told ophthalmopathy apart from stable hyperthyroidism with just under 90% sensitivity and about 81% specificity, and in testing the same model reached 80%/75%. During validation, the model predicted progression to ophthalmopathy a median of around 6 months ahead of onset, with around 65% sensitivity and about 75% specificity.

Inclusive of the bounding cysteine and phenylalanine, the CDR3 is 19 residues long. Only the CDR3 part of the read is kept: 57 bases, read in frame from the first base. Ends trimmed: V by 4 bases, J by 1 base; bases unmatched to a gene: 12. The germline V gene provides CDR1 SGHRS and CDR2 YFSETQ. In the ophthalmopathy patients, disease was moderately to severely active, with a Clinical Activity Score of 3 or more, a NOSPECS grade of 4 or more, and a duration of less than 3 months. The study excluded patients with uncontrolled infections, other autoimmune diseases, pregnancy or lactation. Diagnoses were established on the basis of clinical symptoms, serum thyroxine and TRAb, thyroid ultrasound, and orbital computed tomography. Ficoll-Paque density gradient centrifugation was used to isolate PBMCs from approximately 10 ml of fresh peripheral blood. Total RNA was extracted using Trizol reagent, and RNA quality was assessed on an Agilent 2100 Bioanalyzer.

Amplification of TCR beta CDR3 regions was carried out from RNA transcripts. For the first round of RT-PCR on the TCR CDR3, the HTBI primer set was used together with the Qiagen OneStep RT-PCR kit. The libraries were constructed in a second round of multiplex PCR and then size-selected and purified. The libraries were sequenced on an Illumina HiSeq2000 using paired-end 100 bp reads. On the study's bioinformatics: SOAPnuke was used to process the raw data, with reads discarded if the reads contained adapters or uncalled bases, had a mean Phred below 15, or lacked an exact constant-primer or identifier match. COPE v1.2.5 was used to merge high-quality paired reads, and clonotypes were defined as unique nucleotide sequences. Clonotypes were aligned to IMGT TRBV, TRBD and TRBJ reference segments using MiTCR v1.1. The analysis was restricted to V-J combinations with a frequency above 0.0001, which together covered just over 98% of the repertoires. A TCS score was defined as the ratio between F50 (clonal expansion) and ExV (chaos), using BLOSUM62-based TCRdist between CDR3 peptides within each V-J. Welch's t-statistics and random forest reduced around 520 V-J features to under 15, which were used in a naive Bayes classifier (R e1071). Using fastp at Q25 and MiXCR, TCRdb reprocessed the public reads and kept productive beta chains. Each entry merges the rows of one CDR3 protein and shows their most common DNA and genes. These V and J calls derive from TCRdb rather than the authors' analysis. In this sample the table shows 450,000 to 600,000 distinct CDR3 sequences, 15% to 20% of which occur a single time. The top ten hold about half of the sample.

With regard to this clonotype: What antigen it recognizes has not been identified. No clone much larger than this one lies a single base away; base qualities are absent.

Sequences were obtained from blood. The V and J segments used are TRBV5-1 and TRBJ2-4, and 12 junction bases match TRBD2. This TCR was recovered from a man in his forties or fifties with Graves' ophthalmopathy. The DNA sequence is TGCGCCAGCAGCGTCCGCTCGGCTCTAGCGGGAGGGGCCAAAAACATTCAGTACTTC. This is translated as CASSVRSALAGGAKNIQYF.